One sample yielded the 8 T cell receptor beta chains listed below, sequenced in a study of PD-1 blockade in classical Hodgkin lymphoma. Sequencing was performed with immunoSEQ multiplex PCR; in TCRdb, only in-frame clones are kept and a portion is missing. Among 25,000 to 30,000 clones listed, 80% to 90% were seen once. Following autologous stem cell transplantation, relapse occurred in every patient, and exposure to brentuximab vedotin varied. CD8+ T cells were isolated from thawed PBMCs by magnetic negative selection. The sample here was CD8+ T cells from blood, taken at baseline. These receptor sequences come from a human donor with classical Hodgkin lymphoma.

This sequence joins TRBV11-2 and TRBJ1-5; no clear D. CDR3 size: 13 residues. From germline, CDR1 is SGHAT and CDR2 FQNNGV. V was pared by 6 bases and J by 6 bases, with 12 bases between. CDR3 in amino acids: CASSPGRGQPQHF. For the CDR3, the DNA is TGTGCCAGCAGTCCAGGTAGAGGTCAGCCCCAGCATTTT.

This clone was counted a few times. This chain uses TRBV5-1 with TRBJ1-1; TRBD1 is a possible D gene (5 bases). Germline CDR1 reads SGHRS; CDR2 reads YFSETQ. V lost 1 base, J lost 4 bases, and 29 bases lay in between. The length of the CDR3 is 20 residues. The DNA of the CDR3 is TGCGCCAGCAGCTTGCTTGGTCCCGGGGCGGGAGGGATCGGGAGCACTGAAGCTTTCTTT. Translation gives CASSLLGPGAGGIGSTEAFF. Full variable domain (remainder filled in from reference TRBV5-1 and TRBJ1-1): KAGVTQTPRYLIKTRGQQVTLSCSPISGHRSVSWYQQTPGQGLQFLFEYFSETQRNKGNFPGRFSGRQFSNSRSEMNVSTLELGDSALYLCASSLLGPGAGGIGSTEAFFGQGTRLTVV.

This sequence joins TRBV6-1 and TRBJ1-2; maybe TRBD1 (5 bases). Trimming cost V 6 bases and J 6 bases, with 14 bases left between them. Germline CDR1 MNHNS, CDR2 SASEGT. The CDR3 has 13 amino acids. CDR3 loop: CASRTVTWDGYTF. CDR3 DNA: TGTGCCAGCAGGACAGTAACTTGGGATGGCTACACCTTC.

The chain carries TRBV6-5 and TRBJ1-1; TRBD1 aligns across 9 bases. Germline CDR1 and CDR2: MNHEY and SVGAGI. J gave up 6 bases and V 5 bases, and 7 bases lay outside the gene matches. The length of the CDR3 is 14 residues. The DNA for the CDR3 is TGTGCCAGCAGTCAGCCGGACAGGGGCCCTGAAGCTTTCTTT. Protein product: CASSQPDRGPEAFF.

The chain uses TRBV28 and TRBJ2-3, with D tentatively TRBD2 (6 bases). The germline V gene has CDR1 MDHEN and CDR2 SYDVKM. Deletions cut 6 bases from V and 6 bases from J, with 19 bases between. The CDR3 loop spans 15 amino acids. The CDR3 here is CASRPGRGPGDTQYF. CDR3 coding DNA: TGTGCCAGCAGACCCGGGCGGGGTCCGGGGGATACGCAGTATTTT.

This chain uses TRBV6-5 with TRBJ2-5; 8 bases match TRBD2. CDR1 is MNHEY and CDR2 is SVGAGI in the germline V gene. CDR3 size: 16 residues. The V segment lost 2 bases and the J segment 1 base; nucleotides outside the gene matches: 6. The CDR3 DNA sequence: TGTGCCAGCAGTTACCAGAGCGGGAGCCTCCAAGAGACCCAGTACTTC. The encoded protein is CASSYQSGSLQETQYF.

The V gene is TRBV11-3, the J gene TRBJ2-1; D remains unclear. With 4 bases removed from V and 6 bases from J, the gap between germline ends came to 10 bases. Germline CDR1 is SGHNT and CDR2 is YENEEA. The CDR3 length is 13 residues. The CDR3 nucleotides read TGTGCCAGCAGCTCCCCAAACCGCAATGAGCAGTTCTTC. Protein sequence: CASSSPNRNEQFF.

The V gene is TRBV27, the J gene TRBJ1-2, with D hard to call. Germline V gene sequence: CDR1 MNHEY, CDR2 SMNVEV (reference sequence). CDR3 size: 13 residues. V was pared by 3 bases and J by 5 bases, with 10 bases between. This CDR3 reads CASSFSRSYGYTF. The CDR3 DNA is TGTGCCAGCAGTTTTAGTCGCTCATATGGCTACACCTTC.